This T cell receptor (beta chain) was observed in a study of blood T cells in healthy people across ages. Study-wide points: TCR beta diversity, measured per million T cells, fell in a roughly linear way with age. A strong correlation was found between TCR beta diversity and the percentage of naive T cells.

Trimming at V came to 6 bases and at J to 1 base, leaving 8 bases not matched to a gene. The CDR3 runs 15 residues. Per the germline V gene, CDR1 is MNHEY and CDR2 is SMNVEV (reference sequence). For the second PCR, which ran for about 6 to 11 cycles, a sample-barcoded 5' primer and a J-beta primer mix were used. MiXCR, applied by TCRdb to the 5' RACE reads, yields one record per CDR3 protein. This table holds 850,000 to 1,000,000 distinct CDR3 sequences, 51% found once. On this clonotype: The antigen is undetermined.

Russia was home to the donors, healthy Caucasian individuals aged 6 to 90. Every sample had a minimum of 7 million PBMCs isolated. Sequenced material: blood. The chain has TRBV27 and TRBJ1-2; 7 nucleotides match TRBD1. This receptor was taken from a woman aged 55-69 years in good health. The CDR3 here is CASSRGDNLNYGYTF. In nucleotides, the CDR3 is TGTGCCAGCAGCAGGGGGGACAATCTTAACTATGGCTACACCTTC.